This T cell receptor beta chain was captured in a study of blood T cells in healthy people across ages. The length of the CDR3 is 16 residues. With V trimmed by 1 base and J by 4 bases, 10 bases remained unmatched. Germline assignment: CDR1 DFQATT and CDR2 SNEGSKA (reference sequence). Peripheral blood samples of 9 to 10 milliliters were drawn from each donor. Researchers report isolating at least 6 million PBMCs per sample. RNA extraction gave at least 5 micrograms of total RNA per sample. A second PCR, run for about 6 to 11 cycles, used a sample-barcoded 5' primer plus a J-beta primer mix. Each sample provided no less than 2.5 million CDR3-containing paired-end reads. MiXCR, applied by TCRdb to the 5' RACE reads, yields one record per CDR3 protein. There are about 650,000 distinct CDR3 sequences in the sample; 32% occur only once, and 15% lies in the top ten.

The sequence was collected from an elderly woman in good health. The sequenced sample was blood. The chain couples TRBV20-1 to TRBJ2-1; TRBD1 aligns across 7 bases. The CDR3 loop is CSARVSGTESYNEQFF. CDR3 in DNA: TGCAGTGCTAGAGTGTCCGGGACAGAATCATACAATGAGCAGTTCTTC.